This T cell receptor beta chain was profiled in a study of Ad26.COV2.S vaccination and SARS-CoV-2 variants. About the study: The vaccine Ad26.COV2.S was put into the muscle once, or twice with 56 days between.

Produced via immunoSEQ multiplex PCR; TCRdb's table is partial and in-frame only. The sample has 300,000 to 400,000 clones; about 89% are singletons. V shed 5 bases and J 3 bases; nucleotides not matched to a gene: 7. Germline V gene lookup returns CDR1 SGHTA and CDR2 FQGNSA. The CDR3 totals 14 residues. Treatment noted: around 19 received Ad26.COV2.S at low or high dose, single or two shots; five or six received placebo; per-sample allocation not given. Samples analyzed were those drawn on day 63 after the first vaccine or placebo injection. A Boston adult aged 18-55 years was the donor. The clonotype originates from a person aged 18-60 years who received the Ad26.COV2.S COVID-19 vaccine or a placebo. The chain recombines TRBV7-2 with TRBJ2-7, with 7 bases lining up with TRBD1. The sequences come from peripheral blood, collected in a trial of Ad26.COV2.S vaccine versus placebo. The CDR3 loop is CASSTRGYGYEQYF. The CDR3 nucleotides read TGTGCCAGCAGCACCAGGGGGTATGGCTACGAGCAGTACTTC.